The 21 T cell receptor beta chains reported below all come from one sample, sequenced in a study of identical twins. One entry per CDR3 protein, called by TCRdb with MiXCR from the 5' RACE reads. Among roughly 700,000 distinct CDR3 sequences listed, around 8.6% were seen once. This sample was shared with a second study, whose subject was yellow fever vaccine responses in identical twins.

The sample consisted of PBMCs. The receptors here all came from a woman under 30 in good health.

This rearrangement joins TRBV10-2 to TRBJ2-3, with D perhaps TRBD2 (5 bases). Germline CDR1 reads WSHSY; CDR2 reads SAAADI. The V end was cut by 7 bases, the J end by 0 bases, with 26 bases between. The CDR3 is 19 residues long. CDR3 protein: CASTPGSGLGVVSTDTQYF. The CDR3 DNA sequence: TGCGCCAGCACCCCCGGTTCGGGATTAGGAGTCGTGAGCACAGATACGCAGTATTTT.

The rearrangement links TRBV2 to TRBJ2-1, with D perhaps assigned TRBD1 or TRBD2 (5 bases each). This CDR3 comprises 16 residues. The V and J ends lost 8 bases and 0 bases respectively, with 17 bases between them. Germline V gene data show CDR1 as SNHLY and CDR2 as FYNNEI. The CDR3 sequence: CASGGSPANSYNEQFF. DNA of the CDR3: TGTGCCAGCGGGGGTTCACCAGCGAACTCCTACAATGAGCAGTTCTTC.

The chain has TRBV27 and TRBJ2-2, with TRBD1 matching 7 bases. CDR3 length: 16 residues. The V segment lost 4 bases and the J segment 8 bases; nucleotides outside the gene matches: 13. CDR1 and CDR2 from the germline V gene are MNHEY and SMNVEV (reference sequence). CDR3 amino acids: CASSSTVGGDGGELFF. Here the CDR3 DNA reads TGTGCCAGCAGTTCAACCGTAGGGGGCGACGGGGGGGAGCTGTTTTTT.

This clonotype was counted a few times. The rearrangement uses TRBV14 and TRBJ2-2, with D unclear. Trimming took 1 base from V and 4 from J, leaving 13 bases between them. Per germline, CDR1 SGHDN and CDR2 FVKESK. The CDR3 has 16 amino acids. The CDR3 spells CASSQGHRSATGELFF. Here the CDR3 DNA reads TGTGCCAGCAGCCAAGGACACCGGTCGGCCACCGGGGAGCTGTTTTTT. The full variable domain, with the rest looked up from reference TRBV14 and TRBJ2-2, is EAGVTQFPSHSVIEKGQTVTLRCDPISGHDNLYWYRRVMGKEIKFLLHFVKESKQDESGMPNNRFLAERTGGTYSTLKVQPAELEDSGVYFCASSQGHRSATGELFFGEGSRLTVL.

Comments on this clonotype: This clone may be a read error of a much larger clone one base away. This chain uses TRBV4-2 with TRBJ2-2; perhaps D is TRBD1 or TRBD2 (6 bases each). The germline V and J ends were trimmed by 2 bases and 4 bases, with 17 bases remaining between them. CDR3 length: 17 residues. Per the germline V gene, CDR1 is LGHNA and CDR2 is YNFKEQ. The CDR3 region has the DNA TGTGCCAGCAGCCAACCTCGTGGGGGGCCGGTCACCGGGGAGCTGTTTTTT. Its protein product is CASSQPRGGPVTGELFF.

This clonotype was seen repeatedly, ten times or more. The rearrangement uses TRBV4-1 and TRBJ1-5; D remains ambiguous. This CDR3 comprises 14 residues. Germline V lookup: CDR1 MGHRA, CDR2 YSYEKL. V was clipped by 4 bases and J by 4 bases, with 11 bases between them. The CDR3 DNA is TGCGCCAGCAGCCTCGTTAGCCAAAATCAGCCCCAGCATTTT. Residues: CASSLVSQNQPQHF.

This clonotype appeared a few times. The chain joins TRBV2 to TRBJ2-7; a weak D match, TRBD2 (5 bases). The CDR3 contains 14 residues. Germline loops: CDR1 SNHLY, CDR2 FYNNEI. Trimming stripped 6 bases from V and 0 bases from J, with 12 bases between. CDR3 DNA: TGTGCCAGCAGCACGGACTCCTCCTCCTACGAGCAGTACTTC. It specifies CASSTDSSSYEQYF. The whole variable domain, filled in from reference TRBV2 and TRBJ2-7, reads EPEVTQTPSHQVTQMGQEVILRCVPISNHLYFYWYRQILGQKVEFLVSFYNNEISEKSEIFDDQFSVERPDGSNFTLKIRSTKLEDSAMYFCASSTDSSSYEQYFGPGTRLTVT.

V usage is TRBV20-1 and J usage is TRBJ2-1, with 8 bases fitting TRBD2. Germline assignment: CDR1 DFQATT and CDR2 SNEGSKA (reference sequence). The CDR3 is 13 residues long. Germline trimming cut 0 bases from V and 9 bases from J; bases unmatched to any gene: 4. CDR3 sequence reads: CSARDSLAGEQFF. The CDR3 DNA is TGCAGTGCTAGAGATAGCCTAGCGGGTGAGCAGTTCTTC.

This clonotype was seen at least ten times. V is TRBV2 and J is TRBJ2-1; TRBD2 matches 14 bases. CDR1 and CDR2 from the germline V gene are SNHLY and FYNNEI. The CDR3 has 17 amino acids. The trim removed 7 bases at V and 7 bases at J, leaving 12 bases unmatched. The CDR3 sequence: CASTRLAGGPRRNEQFF. DNA of the CDR3: TGTGCCAGCACCCGACTAGCGGGGGGGCCTAGGAGGAATGAGCAGTTCTTC. The full variable domain, with the rest looked up from reference TRBV2 and TRBJ2-1, is EPEVTQTPSHQVTQMGQEVILRCVPISNHLYFYWYRQILGQKVEFLVSFYNNEISEKSEIFDDQFSVERPDGSNFTLKIRSTKLEDSAMYFCASTRLAGGPRRNEQFFGPGTRLTVL.

V gene TRBV7-2 combines with J gene TRBJ1-2; the D gene is possibly TRBD1 (6 bases). The germline V and J ends were trimmed by 1 base and 6 bases, with 15 bases remaining between them. The CDR3 loop spans 15 amino acids. The germline V gene has CDR1 SGHTA and CDR2 FQGNSA. Here the CDR3 DNA reads TGTGCCAGCAGCTTAGGCTCCGGGGGCGGAGATGGCTACACCTTC. It yields the protein CASSLGSGGGDGYTF.

The chain recombines TRBV6-5 with TRBJ2-5, with 14 bases lining up with TRBD2. With V trimmed by 4 bases and J by 5 bases, 3 bases remained unmatched. Germline loops: CDR1 MNHEY, CDR2 SVGAGI. The CDR3 is 15 residues long. CDR3 protein: CASSSTSGGEETQYF. The CDR3, as DNA: TGTGCCAGCAGTTCGACTAGCGGGGGGGAGGAGACCCAGTACTTC.

This clonotype turned up a few times. The chain joins TRBV7-9 to TRBJ2-2; weak D call: TRBD1 (6 bases). CDR1 is SEHNR and CDR2 is FQNEAQ in the germline V gene (reference sequence). The CDR3 contains 12 residues. V was clipped by 9 bases and J by 1 base, with 6 bases between them. The CDR3 loop reads CARTGNTGELFF. Written as DNA, the CDR3 is TGTGCCAGGACAGGGAACACCGGGGAGCTGTTTTTT.

The chain carries TRBV11-2 and TRBJ2-3; TRBD2 aligns across 12 bases. This CDR3 contains 19 residues. Germline V gene sequence: CDR1 SGHAT, CDR2 FQNNGV. Trimming cost V 2 bases and J 4 bases; bases outside gene matches: 13. The CDR3 reads CASSLLVYPSGRAADTQYF. DNA of the CDR3: TGTGCCAGCAGCTTACTCGTCTATCCTAGCGGGAGGGCGGCAGATACGCAGTATTTT.

This chain links TRBV3-1 with TRBJ2-1, with a possible D match to TRBD1 (6 bases). CDR1 is LGHDT and CDR2 is YNNKEL in the germline V gene (reference sequence). Trimming took off 5 bases at V and 4 bases at J, with 15 bases between the two ends. The CDR3 has 15 residues. The CDR3, as DNA: TGTGCCAGCAGCTCAGCAGGGGCGAGGTACAATGAGCAGTTCTTC. This translates into CASSSAGARYNEQFF.

In its sample, this clonotype was seen a few times. V and J are TRBV6-1 and TRBJ1-1, with D possibly TRBD1 on 6 matching bases. This CDR3 is built from 17 residues. The germline V gene encodes CDR1 MNHNS and CDR2 SASEGT. V was clipped by 4 bases and J by 0 bases, with 18 bases between them. The CDR3 DNA reads as TGTGCCAGCAGTGGTTCAGGGGTACTAAATTTGAACACTGAAGCTTTCTTT. This sequence encodes CASSGSGVLNLNTEAFF.

This clonotype was observed a handful of times. In DNA form, the CDR3 reads TGCGCCAGCAGCCAAGTGTGGCTACAGGGTAACACTGAAGCTTTCTTT. This codes for CASSQVWLQGNTEAFF. The chain couples TRBV4-1 to TRBJ1-1; perhaps TRBD1 as D (6 bases). Germline V gene lookup returns CDR1 MGHRA and CDR2 YSYEKL. The CDR3 is 16 residues long. Trimming cost V 1 base and J 2 bases, with 14 bases left between them.

In this sample, this clonotype turned up a few times. This chain uses TRBV12-3 or TRBV12-4 with TRBJ1-5; TRBD1 matches at 9 bases. The CDR3 consists of 15 residues. Germline trimming cut 6 bases from V and 6 bases from J; bases unmatched to any gene: 9. The CDR3 here is CASRRGEGQGQPQHF. Written as DNA, the CDR3 is TGTGCCAGCAGGCGGGGAGAGGGACAGGGTCAGCCCCAGCATTTT.

This clonotype occurred a few times. The chain combines TRBV12-3 or TRBV12-4 with TRBJ2-3; the D gene is possibly TRBD1 (5 bases). CDR3 size: 12 residues. V was shortened by 10 bases and J by 6 bases, with 14 bases between the two germline ends. As DNA, the CDR3 is TGTGCCACCACCTTCAGGGTGGATACGCAGTATTTT. It is translated as CATTFRVDTQYF.

This clonotype turned up a few times. This chain connects TRBV5-1 to TRBJ2-1; 7 positions agree with TRBD1. The J segment lost 5 bases and the V segment lost 4 bases, leaving 12 bases of the junction unmatched. CDR1 and CDR2 from the germline V gene are SGHRS and YFSETQ. This CDR3 has 16 residues. CDR3 nucleotides: TGCGCCAGCAGCCGACAAACAGGGGTCCTTAACAATGAGCAGTTCTTC. It codes for CASSRQTGVLNNEQFF.

This clonotype was recorded a few times. The rearrangement links TRBV4-3 to TRBJ2-3, with 8 nucleotides matching TRBD1. V trimming: 4 bases; J trimming: 2 bases; junction bases outside the gene matches: 5. This CDR3 is built from 15 residues. Germline-derived CDR1 and CDR2 are LGHNA and YSLEER. CDR3 sequence (DNA): TGCGCCAGCAGCCTGGGACAGGCACACACAGATACGCAGTATTTT. This encodes CASSLGQAHTDTQYF.

The chain links TRBV12-3 or TRBV12-4 to TRBJ2-1; no reliable D call. This CDR3 is 15 amino acids long. Trimming pared 3 bases from V and 0 bases from J, leaving 9 bases between. CDR3: CASSFTAPSYNEQFF. CDR3 in DNA: TGTGCCAGCAGTTTTACAGCGCCCTCCTACAATGAGCAGTTCTTC.